This is a list of T cell receptor beta chains from one sample in a study of T-cell reconstitution after alpha-beta-depleted transplantation in children. TCRdb independently ran MiXCR on the PCR reads; one entry per CDR3 protein. The sample yields under 850,000 distinct CDR3 sequences, over 10% seen once. The specimen comprised PBMCs, sampled before TCRalphabeta/CD19-depleted stem cell transplant. The receptors shown here come from a girl aged 2 to 9 with congenital amegakaryocytic thrombocytopenia, due to receive a stem cell transplant. CDR3s include the opening cysteine and the closing phenylalanine or tryptophan. Fields, in order: clone size, V gene, D gene, J gene, CDR3 DNA, CDR3 protein. A D gene is named only where the DNA matches it firmly. The size of a clone is reported for some rows only, either as once, few or many, or as a class for expanded clones.

clone size: many; V gene: TRBV28; D gene: .; J gene: TRBJ2-1; CDR3 DNA: TGTGCCAGCAGTTTTGGTTGGGGGGTCACCTACAATGAGCAGTTCTTC; CDR3 protein: CASSFGWGVTYNEQFF
clone size: many; V gene: TRBV20-1; D gene: TRBD1; J gene: TRBJ2-3; CDR3 DNA: TGCAGTGCCAGGGGGAGAACCCGGGACACCCGCACAGATACGCAGTATTTT; CDR3 protein: CSARGRTRDTRTDTQYF
clone size: .; V gene: TRBV20-1; D gene: TRBD2; J gene: TRBJ2-3; CDR3 DNA: TGCAGTGCCCGAGGACTAGCGGCTTACACAGATACGCAGTATTTT; CDR3 protein: CSARGLAAYTDTQYF
clone size: many; V gene: TRBV20-1; D gene: TRBD2; J gene: TRBJ2-7; CDR3 DNA: TGCAGTGCTAGAATTCCGGGGGGGGTCTACGAGCAGTACTTC; CDR3 protein: CSARIPGGVYEQYF
clone size: .; V gene: TRBV20-1; D gene: .; J gene: TRBJ2-1; CDR3 DNA: TGCAGTGCTAGAGATTTTAGGGGGACGGGCCAGACCTACAATGAGCAGTTCTTC; CDR3 protein: CSARDFRGTGQTYNEQFF
clone size: few; V gene: TRBV7-3; D gene: .; J gene: TRBJ2-5; CDR3 DNA: TGTGCCAGCAGCTTCGGCGGGGGCTGGGCCCAGTACTTC; CDR3 protein: CASSFGGGWAQYF
clone size: few; V gene: TRBV18; D gene: .; J gene: TRBJ2-7; CDR3 DNA: TGTGCCAGCTCACCTTTAGCGTCCAACTCCTACGAGCAGTACTTC; CDR3 protein: CASSPLASNSYEQYF
clone size: .; V gene: TRBV5-1; D gene: .; J gene: TRBJ2-7; CDR3 DNA: TGCGCCAGCAGGGAGAATGACAACTACGAGCAGTACTTC; CDR3 protein: CASRENDNYEQYF
clone size: few; V gene: TRBV20-1; D gene: .; J gene: TRBJ2-5; CDR3 DNA: TGCAGTGCAAATACAGATGGCCCACAAGAGACCCAGTACTTC; CDR3 protein: CSANTDGPQETQYF
clone size: many; V gene: TRBV10-2; D gene: .; J gene: TRBJ1-1; CDR3 DNA: TGCGCCAGCAGTGAGTGGGGCCCCGAAGCTTTCTTT; CDR3 protein: CASSEWGPEAFF
clone size: many; V gene: TRBV29-1; D gene: TRBD2; J gene: TRBJ2-2; CDR3 DNA: TGCAGCGTTTTGGAGCGGGAGAGGGCCGGGGAGCTGTTTTTT; CDR3 protein: CSVLERERAGELFF
clone size: once; V gene: TRBV2; D gene: .; J gene: TRBJ2-2; CDR3 DNA: TGTGCCACCCACCTCAGTCCCTATCGCACCGGGGAGCTGTTTTTT; CDR3 protein: CATHLSPYRTGELFF
clone size: .; V gene: TRBV6-1; D gene: .; J gene: TRBJ1-2; CDR3 DNA: TGTGCCAGCAGTGAAAATGGGGGGTCTGGATATGGCTACACCTTC; CDR3 protein: CASSENGGSGYGYTF
clone size: many; V gene: TRBV12-3/TRBV12-4; D gene: .; J gene: TRBJ1-4; CDR3 DNA: TGTGCCAGCAGAAATACCGGGGGCGTTCGAAAACTGTTTTTT; CDR3 protein: CASRNTGGVRKLFF
clone size: .; V gene: TRBV7-6; D gene: .; J gene: TRBJ1-3; CDR3 DNA: TGTGCCAGCAGCTCTACAACGGGGGGACTCGGAAACACCATATATTTT; CDR3 protein: CASSSTTGGLGNTIYF
clone size: many; V gene: TRBV29-1; D gene: TRBD2; J gene: TRBJ2-3; CDR3 DNA: TGCAGCGTCCTGACTAGCGGAGGCACAGATACGCAGTATTTT; CDR3 protein: CSVLTSGGTDTQYF
clone size: many; V gene: TRBV20-1; D gene: TRBD2; J gene: TRBJ2-1; CDR3 DNA: TGCAGTGCTATAACTAGCGATGTTGAGCAGTTCTTC; CDR3 protein: CSAITSDVEQFF
clone size: many; V gene: TRBV12-3/TRBV12-4; D gene: TRBD1; J gene: TRBJ2-1; CDR3 DNA: TGTGCCAGCAGTTCCCGACAGGGTTTTAATGAGCAGTTCTTC; CDR3 protein: CASSSRQGFNEQFF
clone size: .; V gene: TRBV20-1; D gene: .; J gene: TRBJ2-7; CDR3 DNA: TGCAGTGCTAGAGATCGACAGCCCTACGAGCAGTACTTC; CDR3 protein: CSARDRQPYEQYF
clone size: many; V gene: TRBV5-1; D gene: .; J gene: TRBJ1-6; CDR3 DNA: TGCGCCAGCAGCTTGGACCCGACCTCCTATAATTCACCCCTCCACTTT; CDR3 protein: CASSLDPTSYNSPLHF
clone size: many; V gene: TRBV20-1; D gene: TRBD2; J gene: TRBJ2-1; CDR3 DNA: TGCAGTGCTAGAGACCCCGTGGTAGCGGGAAGAGATGAGCAGTTCTTC; CDR3 protein: CSARDPVVAGRDEQFF
clone size: few; V gene: TRBV4-2; D gene: .; J gene: TRBJ2-2; CDR3 DNA: TGTGCCAGTCACGGCTCGGAGGACACCGGGGAGCTGTTTTTT; CDR3 protein: CASHGSEDTGELFF
clone size: .; V gene: TRBV4-1; D gene: .; J gene: TRBJ2-3; CDR3 DNA: TGCGCCAGCAGCCAAGCCCCAACAGCTCACTCTAGCACAGATACGCAGTATTTT; CDR3 protein: CASSQAPTAHSSTDTQYF
clone size: .; V gene: TRBV11-1; D gene: .; J gene: TRBJ2-6; CDR3 DNA: TGTGCCAGCAGCTTTAGGGCAAACGGGGGCGCCGGGGCCAACGTCCTGACTTTC; CDR3 protein: CASSFRANGGAGANVLTF